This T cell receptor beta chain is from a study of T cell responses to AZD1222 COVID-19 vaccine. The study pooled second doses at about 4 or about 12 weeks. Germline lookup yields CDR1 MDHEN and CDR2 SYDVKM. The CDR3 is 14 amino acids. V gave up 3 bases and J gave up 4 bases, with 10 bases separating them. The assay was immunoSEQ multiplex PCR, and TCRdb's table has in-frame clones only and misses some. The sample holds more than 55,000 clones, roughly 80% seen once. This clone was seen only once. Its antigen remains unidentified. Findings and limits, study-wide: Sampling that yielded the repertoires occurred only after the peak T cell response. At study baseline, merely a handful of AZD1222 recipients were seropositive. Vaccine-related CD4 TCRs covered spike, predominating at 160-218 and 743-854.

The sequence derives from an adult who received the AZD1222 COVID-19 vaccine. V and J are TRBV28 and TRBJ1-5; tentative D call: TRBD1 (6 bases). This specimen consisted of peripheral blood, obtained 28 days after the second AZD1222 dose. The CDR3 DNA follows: TGTGCCAGCAGTTTTTCAGGGGATAATCAGCCCCAGCATTTT. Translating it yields CASSFSGDNQPQHF.